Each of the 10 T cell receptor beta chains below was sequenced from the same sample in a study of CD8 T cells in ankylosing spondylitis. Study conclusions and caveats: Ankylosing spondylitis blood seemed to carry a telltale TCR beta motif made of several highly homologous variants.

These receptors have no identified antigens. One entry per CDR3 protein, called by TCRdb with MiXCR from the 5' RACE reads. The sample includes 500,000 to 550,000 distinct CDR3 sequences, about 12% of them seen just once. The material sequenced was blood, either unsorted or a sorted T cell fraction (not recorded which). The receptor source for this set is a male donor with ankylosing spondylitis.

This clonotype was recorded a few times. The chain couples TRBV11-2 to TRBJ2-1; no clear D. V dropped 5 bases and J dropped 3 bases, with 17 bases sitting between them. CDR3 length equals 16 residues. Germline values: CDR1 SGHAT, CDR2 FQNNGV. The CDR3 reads CASSPWAFSLYNEQFF. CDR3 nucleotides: TGTGCCAGCAGCCCATGGGCCTTTTCCCTCTACAATGAGCAGTTCTTC.

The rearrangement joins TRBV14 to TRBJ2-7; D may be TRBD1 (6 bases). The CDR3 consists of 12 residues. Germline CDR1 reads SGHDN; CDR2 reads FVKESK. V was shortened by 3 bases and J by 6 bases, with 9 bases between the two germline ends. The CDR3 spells CASSHVDSEQYV. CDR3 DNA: TGTGCCAGCAGCCATGTGGACAGCGAGCAGTACGTC.

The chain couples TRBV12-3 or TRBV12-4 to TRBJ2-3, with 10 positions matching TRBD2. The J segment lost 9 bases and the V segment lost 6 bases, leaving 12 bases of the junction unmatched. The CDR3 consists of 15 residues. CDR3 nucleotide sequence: TGTGCCAGCAGGCCCGGGACTAGCGCCGCACTCACGCAGTATTTT. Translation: CASRPGTSAALTQYF.

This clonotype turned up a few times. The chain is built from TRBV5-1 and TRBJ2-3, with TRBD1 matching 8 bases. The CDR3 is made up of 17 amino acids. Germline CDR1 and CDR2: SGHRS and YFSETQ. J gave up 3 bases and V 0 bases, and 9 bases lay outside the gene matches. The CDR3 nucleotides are TGCGCCAGCAGCTTGGAACGAGACAGGGGTAGGACAGATACGCAGTATTTT. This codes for CASSLERDRGRTDTQYF.

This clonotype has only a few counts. CDR3 DNA: TGTGCCAGTAGTATAGCGAACTGGGAAGGCGGTGAGCAGTTCTTC. Amino acid sequence: CASSIANWEGGEQFF. The rearrangement links TRBV19 to TRBJ2-1; unclear D gene. V lost 1 base and J 9 bases, leaving 16 bases between the germline ends. The CDR3 has 15 residues. Germline-derived CDR1 and CDR2 are LNHDA and SQIVND (reference sequence).

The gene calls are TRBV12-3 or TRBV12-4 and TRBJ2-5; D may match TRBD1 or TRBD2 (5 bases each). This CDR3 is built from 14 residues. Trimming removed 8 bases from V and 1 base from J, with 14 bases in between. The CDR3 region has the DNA TGTGCCAGCGCTTTCCCGGGGACCCAAGAGACCCAGTACTTC. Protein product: CASAFPGTQETQYF.

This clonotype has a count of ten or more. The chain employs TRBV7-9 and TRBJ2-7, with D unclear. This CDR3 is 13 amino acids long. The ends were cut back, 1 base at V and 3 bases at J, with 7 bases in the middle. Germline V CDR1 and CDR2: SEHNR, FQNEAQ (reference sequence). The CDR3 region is CASSLGAHYEQYF. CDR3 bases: TGTGCCAGCAGCTTAGGAGCGCACTACGAGCAGTACTTC.

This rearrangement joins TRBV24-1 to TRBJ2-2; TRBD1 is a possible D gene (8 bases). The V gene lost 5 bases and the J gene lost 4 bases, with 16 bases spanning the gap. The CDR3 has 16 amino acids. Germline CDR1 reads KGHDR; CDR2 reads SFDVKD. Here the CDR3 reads CATSAPDREGTGELFF. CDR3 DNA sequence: TGTGCCACCAGTGCCCCGGACAGGGAGGGCACCGGGGAGCTGTTTTTT.

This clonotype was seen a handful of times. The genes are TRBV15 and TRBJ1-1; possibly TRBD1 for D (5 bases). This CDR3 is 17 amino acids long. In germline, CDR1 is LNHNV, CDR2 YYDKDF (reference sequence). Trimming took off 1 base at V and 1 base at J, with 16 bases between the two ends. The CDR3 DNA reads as TGTGCCACCAGCAGAGCGGGGGTCCGCCACTCGAACACTGAAGCTTTCTTT. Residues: CATSRAGVRHSNTEAFF. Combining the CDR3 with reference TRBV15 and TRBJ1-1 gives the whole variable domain DAMVIQNPRYQVTQFGKPVTLSCSQTLNHNVMYWYQQKSSQAPKLLFHYYDKDFNNEADTPDNFQSRRPNTSFCFLDIRSPGLGDTAMYLCATSRAGVRHSNTEAFFGQGTRLTVV.

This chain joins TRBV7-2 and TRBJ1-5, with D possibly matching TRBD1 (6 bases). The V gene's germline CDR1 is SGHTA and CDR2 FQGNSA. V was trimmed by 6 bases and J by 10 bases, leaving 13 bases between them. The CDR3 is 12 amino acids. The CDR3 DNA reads TGTGCCAGCAGAATACTACAGGGTCCCCAGCATTTT. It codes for CASRILQGPQHF.